This T cell receptor beta chain was sequenced during a study of CD8+ T cells in alopecia areata. On the study more broadly: Treated patients were given oral tofacitinib, which was dosed at 5 to 10 mg twice daily. Tofacitinib administration persisted for 6 to 18 months, succeeded by 6 months off drug.

Reverse transcription of extracted RNA yielded cDNA, which provided the sequencing template. Only in-frame clones appear in the TCRdb table, and some are missing; sequencing was by immunoSEQ multiplex PCR. The data contain under 200,000 clones, just over 65% of them singletons. Overall study results and limits: Scalp sample sequencing also detects resident alphabeta T cells of normal skin. There were many expanded lesional clones persisting in scalp and blood during tofacitinib.

Treatment reported: oral pan-JAK inhibitor, 5-10 mg twice daily. About this clone: Antigen unknown.

This receptor was taken from a human donor with alopecia areata. Sequenced here: CD4+ T cells sorted from blood, sampled at week 4, from a patient treated with tofacitinib.

The CDR3 spells CSSRGTEAFF. For the CDR3, the DNA is TGCAGCTCTAGGGGGACTGAAGCTTTCTTT. The chain combines TRBV29-1 with TRBJ1-1; perhaps TRBD1 as D (6 bases). The CDR3 is 10 residues long. Germline loops: CDR1 SQVTM, CDR2 ANQGSEA. V was clipped by 8 bases and J by 5 bases, with 9 bases between them.